This entry lists 7 T cell receptor beta chains sequenced from one sample in a study of patients and donors after allogeneic stem cell transplantation. MiXCR, run by TCRdb on the RT-PCR reads, gives a single entry per CDR3 protein. The sample records under 200,000 distinct CDR3 sequences, approximately 30% being singletons. Sample: blood, either unsorted or a sorted T cell fraction (not recorded which). The receptors stem from a human donor who was either an allogeneic HSCT recipient or a stem cell or donor lymphocyte infusion donor (not recorded which). It is not recorded whose cells these are; they may come from a transplant donor.

This CDR3 is CATSEAAADSYNEQFF. The DNA of the CDR3 is TGTGCCACCAGTGAAGCGGCGGCAGACTCCTACAATGAGCAGTTCTTC. The chain employs TRBV24-1 and TRBJ2-1, with D perhaps matching TRBD2 (5 bases). Trimming left V 4 bases short and J 0 bases short, with 12 bases between. The CDR3 has 16 residues. The germline CDR1 and CDR2 sequences are KGHDR and SFDVKD.

This clonotype was detected only a few times. This chain connects TRBV7-8 to TRBJ1-1; D uncertain. There are 13 residues in the CDR3. The germline CDR1 and CDR2 sequences are SGHVS and FQNEAQ. V lost 3 bases to trimming and J lost 0 bases, with 5 bases between them. CDR3 DNA: TGTGCCAGCAGCTTTTTGCTGAACACTGAAGCTTTCTTT. Encoded protein: CASSFLLNTEAFF.

This clonotype was counted a few times. The V gene is TRBV5-1, the J gene TRBJ2-2; D may be TRBD1 (5 bases). The length of the CDR3 is 13 residues. The germline V and J ends were trimmed by 5 bases and 3 bases, with 8 bases remaining between them. Germline values: CDR1 SGHRS, CDR2 YFSETQ. The chain's CDR3 is CASRQGHTGELFF. In DNA, the CDR3 is TGCGCCAGCAGGCAGGGTCACACCGGGGAGCTGTTTTTT.

The CDR3 DNA follows: TGCGCCGGAGGACAGCTAATGAACACTGAAGCTTTCTTT. Amino acid sequence: CAGGQLMNTEAFF. The chain carries TRBV4-3 and TRBJ1-1; D may be TRBD1 (6 bases). Germline V gene sequence: CDR1 LGHNA, CDR2 YSLEER. The CDR3 is 13 amino acids. V was trimmed by 11 bases and J by 0 bases, leaving 13 bases between them.

The chain employs TRBV29-1 and TRBJ2-1; TRBD2 aligns across 8 bases. This CDR3 has 14 amino acids. Per germline, CDR1 SQVTM and CDR2 ANQGSEA. After removal of 3 bases from V and 7 bases from J, the junction contained 8 bases not matched to a gene. In DNA, the CDR3 is TGCAGCGTTGAGGCGAGCGGGAGATTTAATGAGCAGTTCTTC. Protein sequence: CSVEASGRFNEQFF.

The V and J genes are TRBV3-1 and TRBJ1-6; no clear D gene. Germline V lookup: CDR1 LGHDT, CDR2 YNNKEL (reference sequence). Trimming shortened V by 3 bases and J by 5 bases, and 11 bases separated the two germline ends. The CDR3 is 15 amino acids. The CDR3: CASSHRWLDNSPLHF. CDR3 coding DNA: TGTGCCAGCAGCCATCGGTGGCTTGATAATTCACCCCTCCACTTT.

Comments on this clonotype: Here the CDR3 omits its conserved ending phenylalanine or tryptophan, so a read error is the likely source. The chain combines TRBV20-1 with TRBJ2-7; the D gene is possibly TRBD2 (6 bases). CDR3 size: 13 residues. Germline CDR1 DFQATT, CDR2 SNEGSKA (reference sequence). The V gene lost 6 bases and the J gene lost 0 bases, with 12 bases spanning the gap. The chain's CDR3 is CSASDGSSYEQYS. The CDR3 region has the DNA TGCAGTGCCTCGGACGGGAGCTCCTACGAGCAGTACTCC.